These T cell receptor beta chains were read from a single sample in a study of OX40 agonist ivuxolimab in advanced cancers. Repertoires were generated with immunoSEQ multiplex PCR, while TCRdb's copy carries only in-frame clones and drops some. The sample lists 55,000 to 90,000 clones, 85% to 90% seen once, with 2% to 2.5% in the top ten. The sample here was CD4+ or CD8+ T cells sorted from blood, taken in a trial of the OX40 agonist ivuxolimab. The origin of the receptors is an adult with an advanced solid tumor such as melanoma, head and neck, liver or kidney cancer. The CDR3 runs from the conserved cysteine through the conserved F or W. A D gene is named only where the DNA matches it firmly. Size tells how often a clone was seen (once, few, many) or the class of an expanded clone, and some rows leave it out.

J gene,V gene,CDR3 length,clone size,D gene,CDR3 protein,CDR3 DNA
TRBJ1-6,TRBV7-2,16,-,-,CASSLAPAGYNSPLHF,TGTGCCAGCAGCTTAGCCCCAGCAGGGTATAATTCACCCCTCCACTTT
TRBJ2-2,TRBV5-1,16,once,-,CASSLAGRRNTGELFF,TGCGCCAGCAGCTTGGCCGGCAGGAGGAACACCGGGGAGCTGTTTTTT
TRBJ1-2,TRBV5-1,12,-,-,CASSPTRERYTF,TGCGCCAGCAGCCCCACCAGGGAGCGCTACACCTTC
TRBJ1-2,TRBV23-1,14,-,TRBD1,CASRPRGPNYGYTF,TGCGCCAGCAGGCCAAGGGGGCCCAACTATGGCTACACCTTC
TRBJ1-3,TRBV25-1,17,-,TRBD1,CASSGHTDRDSGNTIYF,TGTGCCAGCAGTGGGCATACAGACAGGGACTCTGGAAACACCATATATTTT
TRBJ2-5,TRBV29-1,13,-,-,CSVEEDVRETQYF,TGCAGCGTTGAAGAAGACGTTAGGGAGACCCAGTACTTC
TRBJ1-2,TRBV10-3,14,once,-,CAISALRADYGYTF,TGTGCCATCAGTGCCCTCAGGGCAGACTATGGCTACACCTTC
TRBJ1-5,TRBV6-6,16,few,TRBD1,CASSYRTGDGDQPQHF,TGTGCCAGCAGTTACAGGACAGGGGACGGCGATCAGCCCCAGCATTTT
TRBJ2-7,TRBV30,13,-,TRBD1,CAWDRGVIYEQYF,TGTGCCTGGGACAGGGGGGTCATCTACGAGCAGTACTTC
TRBJ2-3,TRBV7-3,16,-,-,CASSPAKRIGTDTQYF,TGTGCCAGCAGCCCCGCCAAGCGGATCGGCACAGATACGCAGTATTTT
TRBJ2-5,TRBV28,16,-,-,CASSSRTVEAVETQYF,TGTGCCAGCAGTTCTCGGACCGTTGAGGCGGTGGAGACCCAGTACTTC
TRBJ2-7,TRBV6-4,16,-,TRBD1,CASRRPVLTGQYEQYF,TGTGCCAGCAGGAGACCTGTGTTGACAGGGCAGTACGAGCAGTACTTC
TRBJ2-5,TRBV9,15,-,-,CASSATGLTQETQYF,TGTGCCAGCAGCGCCACCGGGTTAACCCAAGAGACCCAGTACTTC
TRBJ2-2,TRBV6-5,14,few,-,CASSTTSTTGELFF,TGTGCCAGCAGTACTACCTCGACCACCGGGGAGCTGTTTTTT
TRBJ1-5,TRBV2,14,-,TRBD1,CASSAYRQGQPQHF,TGTGCCAGCAGTGCCTACAGACAGGGGCAGCCCCAGCATTTT
TRBJ1-1,TRBV5-6,13,-,-,CASSYRWSTEAFF,TGTGCCAGCAGCTACAGATGGAGCACTGAAGCTTTCTTT
TRBJ1-4,TRBV18,15,-,-,CASSPWDRTNEKLFF,TGTGCCAGCTCACCATGGGACCGCACTAATGAAAAACTGTTTTTT
TRBJ1-5,TRBV7-2,15,-,-,CASSSPLGAGEPQHF,TGTGCCAGCAGCTCCCCCCTGGGGGCCGGAGAGCCCCAGCATTTT
TRBJ2-4,TRBV30,13,-,-,CAWRQQGINIQYF,TGTGCCTGGAGACAGCAGGGAATCAACATTCAGTACTTC
TRBJ2-7,TRBV29-1,13,-,TRBD2,CSAGTSGSGEQYF,TGCAGCGCCGGGACTAGCGGGAGTGGGGAGCAGTACTTC
TRBJ2-7,TRBV7-2,16,once,TRBD2,CASSPLLAGGRYEQYF,TGTGCCAGCAGCCCCCTACTAGCGGGGGGGCGGTACGAGCAGTACTTC
TRBJ2-7,TRBV18,12,-,TRBD2,CASSPGRGQQYF,TGTGCCAGCTCACCAGGGAGGGGACAGCAGTACTTC
TRBJ1-5,TRBV18,13,-,-,CASSPGEGQPQHF,TGTGCCAGCTCACCGGGTGAGGGGCAGCCCCAGCATTTT
TRBJ1-4,TRBV4-2,13,-,-,CASSQENGEKLFF,TGTGCCAGCAGCCAAGAGAATGGGGAAAAACTGTTTTTT
TRBJ2-1,TRBV5-4,14,few,TRBD2,CARGLGGGVNEQFF,TGTGCCAGGGGACTAGGCGGAGGGGTCAATGAGCAGTTCTTC
TRBJ2-4,TRBV10-3,13,-,TRBD1,CASTGGAKNIQYF,TGTGCCAGTACAGGGGGGGCCAAAAACATTCAGTACTTC
TRBJ1-4,TRBV5-5,17,once,-,CASSLVPSGATNEKLFF,TGTGCCAGCAGCTTGGTACCGTCTGGGGCAACTAATGAAAAACTGTTTTTT
TRBJ2-2,TRBV5-4,15,-,-,CASSRKDSNTGELFF,TGTGCCAGCAGCCGAAAGGACTCAAACACCGGGGAGCTGTTTTTT
TRBJ1-4,TRBV15,14,-,TRBD1,CATSTDRASEKLFF,TGTGCCACCAGCACGGACAGGGCTAGTGAAAAACTGTTTTTT
TRBJ2-1,TRBV18,14,-,-,CASSPGEMVNEQFF,TGTGCCAGCTCACCAGGGGAAATGGTAAATGAGCAGTTCTTC
TRBJ1-1,TRBV10-3,12,-,-,CAISETSDQAFF,TGTGCCATCAGTGAGACATCCGACCAAGCTTTCTTT
TRBJ2-1,TRBV5-4,14,-,TRBD2,CATRKLAGDNEQFF,TGTGCCACCAGAAAGCTAGCGGGAGACAATGAGCAGTTCTTC
TRBJ1-3,TRBV13,15,few,-,CASSLGTSSGNTIYF,TGTGCCAGCAGCTTAGGGACATCCTCTGGAAACACCATATATTTT